This T cell receptor (beta chain) was recorded in a study of CD8 T cells in ankylosing spondylitis. Study-level points and caveats: Disease-linked clones bore a CD8+ phenotype, appearing relatively rarely in peripheral blood. Enrichment of disease-linked clones was reportedly significant in matched ankylosing spondylitis synovial fluid.

Many counts were recorded for this clonotype. Its matching antigen is unknown. Using quantitative 5'-RACE with molecular barcodes, the authors made TCR beta libraries. TCRdb used MiXCR to reprocess the 5' RACE reads, holding one entry per CDR3 protein. This sample yields some 130,000 distinct CDR3 sequences, of which approximately 9.9% are seen a single time; 2.5% to 3.5% belongs to the top ten. The CDR3 is made up of 14 amino acids. Germline CDR1 and CDR2: SQVTM and ANQGSEA. With 6 bases clipped from V and 6 bases from J, the junction kept 10 bases outside the gene matches. This TCR was recovered from a male donor with ankylosing spondylitis or in good health (not recorded which). V and J are TRBV29-1 and TRBJ2-7; the match to TRBD2 covers 11 bases. Sequenced material: blood, either unsorted or a sorted T cell fraction (not recorded which). The CDR3 reads CSVKIAGGRAEQYF. CDR3 DNA sequence: TGCAGCGTGAAAATAGCGGGAGGGAGGGCCGAGCAGTACTTC.